The rows below give T cell receptor beta chains drawn from one sample of a study of Tregs in tolerant kidney transplant recipients. Produced via immunoSEQ multiplex PCR; TCRdb's table is partial and in-frame only. This table holds about 83,000 clones, about 98% found once. Sequencing was performed on CD4+ T cells from blood, taken before the transplant. The source is a human donor who received a combined kidney and bone marrow transplant. The CDR3 runs from the conserved cysteine through the conserved F or W. Fields, in order: D gene, J gene, V gene, clone size, CDR3 DNA, CDR3 protein. D genes are given only for firm matches. Size is omitted from some rows. Given values are once, few, many or a class for expanded clones.

NA | TRBJ1-5 | TRBV15 | NA | TGTGCCACCAGCAGAGCAGGGGATAGCAATCAGCCCCAGCATTTT | CATSRAGDSNQPQHF
TRBD2 | TRBJ2-1 | TRBV5-1 | NA | TGCGCCAGCAGCTTGGTGTTAGCGGGGGACAATGAGCAGTTCTTC | CASSLVLAGDNEQFF
NA | TRBJ2-2 | TRBV4-1 | NA | TGCGCCAGCAGGCAGGGCAGGGGCGAAACCGGGGAGCTGTTTTTT | CASRQGRGETGELFF
NA | TRBJ1-1 | TRBV7-2 | NA | TGTGCCAGCAGCTTAGGGGCAGTAATGAACACTGAAGCTTTCTTT | CASSLGAVMNTEAFF
TRBD2 | TRBJ2-1 | TRBV6-5 | NA | TGTGCCAGCAGTAGGGGGGTAGCGGGATCTCGTGAGCAGTTCTTC | CASSRGVAGSREQFF
TRBD1 | TRBJ1-5 | TRBV19 | NA | TGTGCCAGTAGTATCAGGACAGGGTCCACGGCCCCCCGATTCCCCCAGCATTTT | CASSIRTGSTAPRFPQHF
TRBD2 | TRBJ2-3 | TRBV7-9 | NA | TGTGCCAGCAGCTCCAGACTAGCGACTCCAATGGGAACAGATACGCAGTATTTT | CASSSRLATPMGTDTQYF
NA | TRBJ2-7 | TRBV19 | NA | TGTGCCAGTAGTAACGGACTGACGATCTCCTACGAGCAGTACTTC | CASSNGLTISYEQYF
TRBD1 | TRBJ1-1 | TRBV7-2 | NA | TGTGCCAGCAGCTTAGAAGGACAGGGGGGTACTGAAGCTTTCTTT | CASSLEGQGGTEAFF
NA | TRBJ1-2 | TRBV9 | NA | TGTGCCAGCAGCGCCGCTGGAGGCTATGGCTACACCTTC | CASSAAGGYGYTF
NA | TRBJ2-1 | TRBV4-3 | NA | TGCGCCAGCAGCCAAACTCTAAGTTACAATGAGCAGTTCTTC | CASSQTLSYNEQFF
TRBD1 | TRBJ2-1 | TRBV9 | NA | TGTGCCAGCAGCGAGACAGCCGGACAGGTACGAGAAATGTTCTTC | CASSETAGQVREMFF
NA | TRBJ2-7 | TRBV13 | NA | TGTGCCAGCAGCTTAGAGGGGCGAGGTGGGTCCTACGAGCAGTACTTC | CASSLEGRGGSYEQYF
TRBD2 | TRBJ2-1 | TRBV7-2 | NA | TGTGCCAGCAGCTTGAGGGGCCGAGCGGGAAGGGGTGAGCAGTTCTTC | CASSLRGRAGRGEQFF
TRBD2 | TRBJ2-2 | TRBV18 | NA | TGTGCCAGCTCCCCGACTAGCGGGACTTGGACCGGGGAGCTGTTTTTT | CASSPTSGTWTGELFF
NA | TRBJ2-4 | TRBV4-1 | NA | TGCGCCAGCAGCCAAGATGGGGTATCAAGAACTAGGTTTCAGTACTTC | CASSQDGVSRTRFQYF
NA | TRBJ2-7 | TRBV2 | NA | TGTGCCAGCAATGCCGGGACATACGACGAGCAGTACTTC | CASNAGTYDEQYF
NA | TRBJ1-2 | TRBV9 | NA | TGTGCCAGCAGCGTAGCTCCTACAGCCTACTATGGCTACACCTTC | CASSVAPTAYYGYTF
NA | TRBJ2-5 | TRBV5-4 | NA | TGTGCCAGCAGCTTGGAACCTCAGGGGATCCAGTACTTC | CASSLEPQGIQYF
TRBD2 | TRBJ2-7 | TRBV28 | NA | TGTGCCAGCCGCCGGAAAAGAACTAGCGGGAGGTACGAGCAGTACTTC | CASRRKRTSGRYEQYF
NA | TRBJ1-2 | TRBV6-5 | NA | TGTGCCAGCAGCCGGGGTCCGGGAAATGGCTACACCTTC | CASSRGPGNGYTF
TRBD1 | TRBJ1-1 | TRBV19 | NA | TGTGCCAGTAGTAACCACAGGGGGCTCACTGAAGCTTTCTTT | CASSNHRGLTEAFF
NA | TRBJ2-1 | TRBV20-1 | NA | TGCAGTGTTACTCCCTATGATGAGCAGTTCTTC | CSVTPYDEQFF
TRBD2 | TRBJ2-7 | TRBV6-1 | NA | TGTGCCAGCAGTGGGGGGGGGTCTAGCGGCTCCTACGAGCAGTACTTC | CASSGGGSSGSYEQYF
TRBD2 | TRBJ2-7 | TRBV6-5 | NA | TGTGCCAGCAGTTACTTTAGCGGGAGCTACGAGCAGTACTTC | CASSYFSGSYEQYF
NA | TRBJ2-3 | TRBV28 | NA | TGTGCCAGCAGTTTCGTCAGGGACACAGATACGCAGTATTTT | CASSFVRDTDTQYF
TRBD2 | TRBJ2-1 | TRBV18 | NA | TGTGCCAGCTCACCACCGCCGACTAGCGGGTCCAATGAGCAGTTCTTC | CASSPPPTSGSNEQFF
NA | TRBJ1-2 | TRBV7-9 | NA | TGTGCCAGCAGCTTAGCTGGGGGGTCCGACTATGGCTACACCTTC | CASSLAGGSDYGYTF
NA | TRBJ1-1 | TRBV5-1 | NA | TGCGCCAGCAGCTCCATCCTTCAGGGGTCTGAAGCTTTCTTT | CASSSILQGSEAFF
NA | TRBJ2-2 | TRBV29-1 | NA | TGCAGCGTTGGATGGTCAGGATATGCCGGGGAGCTGTTTTTT | CSVGWSGYAGELFF
TRBD2 | TRBJ2-1 | TRBV7-9 | once | TGTGCCAGCAGCTCGCTGGGACTAGCCTACAATGAGCAGTTCTTC | CASSSLGLAYNEQFF
TRBD1 | TRBJ2-1 | TRBV6-5 | NA | TGTGCCAGCAGTGCCCGGGACAGCCACAATGAGCAGTTCTTC | CASSARDSHNEQFF
NA | TRBJ1-2 | TRBV29-1 | NA | TGCAGCGTTGGAAAGGGAGGTGGCTACACCTTC | CSVGKGGGYTF
NA | TRBJ2-1 | TRBV27 | NA | TGTGCCAGCGGGGGGAACAGGGGCCCAATTTCCTACAATGAGCAGTTCTTC | CASGGNRGPISYNEQFF
TRBD1 | TRBJ2-7 | TRBV27 | NA | TGTGCCAGCAGTTTACTGGGACAGGGCTCCTACGAGCAGTACTTC | CASSLLGQGSYEQYF
TRBD2 | TRBJ2-7 | TRBV7-2 | NA | TGTGCCAGCAGCTATTCACTAGCGGGAGGCGAGCAGTACTTC | CASSYSLAGGEQYF
TRBD2 | TRBJ2-3 | TRBV4-2 | once | TGTGCCAGCAGCCGATTAGCGGGAGGGAAGACAGATACGCAGTATTTT | CASSRLAGGKTDTQYF
TRBD2 | TRBJ2-5 | TRBV19 | NA | TGTGCCAGTAGTTCCGGGACTAGCGGGCAAGAGACCCAGTACTTC | CASSSGTSGQETQYF
NA | TRBJ2-7 | TRBV30 | NA | TGTGCCTGGAATGAGGTGGACTCCTACGAGCAGTACTTC | CAWNEVDSYEQYF
NA | TRBJ1-2 | TRBV5-1 | NA | TGCGCCAGCAGCTTGACGGTGAGCTATGGCTACACCTTC | CASSLTVSYGYTF
TRBD1 | TRBJ1-3 | TRBV28 | NA | TGTGCCAGCAGACGACGACAGGGGTGGGTAAACACCATATATTTT | CASRRRQGWVNTIYF
NA | TRBJ1-1 | TRBV21-1 | NA | TGTGCCAGCAGCAAATTAGCAGGGGGCGGGGTAGGGACTGAAGCTTTCTTT | CASSKLAGGGVGTEAFF
TRBD2 | TRBJ2-5 | TRBV6-5 | NA | TGTGCCAGTCTGAACGGCGGGGGAAAAGAGACCCAGTACTTC | CASLNGGGKETQYF
TRBD2 | TRBJ2-1 | TRBV2 | NA | TGTGCCAGCGTAGCGGGGGGGCCTTACAATGAGCAGTTCTTC | CASVAGGPYNEQFF
NA | TRBJ2-2 | TRBV10-3 | NA | TGTGCCATCGAGAACACCCTGAGCGCCGGGGAGCTGTTTTTT | CAIENTLSAGELFF
TRBD2 | TRBJ2-1 | TRBV10-3 | NA | TGTGCCTCAAGGACTAGCGGGAGTACCCACAATGAGCAGTTCTTC | CASRTSGSTHNEQFF